This T cell receptor (beta chain) was sequenced during a study of blood T cells in healthy people across ages. In this sample, this clonotype turned up a few times. The CDR3 runs to 14 residues. Germline V gene data show CDR1 as LGHNA and CDR2 as YSLEER. V shed 1 base and J shed 4 bases, with 10 bases lying between them. Primers used in a second PCR of roughly 7 to 12 cycles were a sample-barcoded 5' primer and a J-beta primer mix. A template-switch adaptor that had 12 random nucleotides put a tag on each cDNA molecule. The yield of each sample was at least 2.5 million CDR3-containing paired-end reads. MiXCR, applied by TCRdb to the 5' RACE reads, yields one record per CDR3 protein. The sample includes 1,300,000 or so distinct CDR3 sequences, approximately 59% of them seen just once. In terms of origin and age, donors were healthy Caucasian individuals from Russia aged 6 to 90.

The sequence was obtained from a man aged 18 to 29 in good health. Sample: blood. V gene TRBV4-3 combines with J gene TRBJ1-2; D unresolved. CDR3 nucleotide sequence: TGCGCCAGCAGCCAAGCCGAAGCGTCCTATGGCTACACCTTC. This encodes CASSQAEASYGYTF.